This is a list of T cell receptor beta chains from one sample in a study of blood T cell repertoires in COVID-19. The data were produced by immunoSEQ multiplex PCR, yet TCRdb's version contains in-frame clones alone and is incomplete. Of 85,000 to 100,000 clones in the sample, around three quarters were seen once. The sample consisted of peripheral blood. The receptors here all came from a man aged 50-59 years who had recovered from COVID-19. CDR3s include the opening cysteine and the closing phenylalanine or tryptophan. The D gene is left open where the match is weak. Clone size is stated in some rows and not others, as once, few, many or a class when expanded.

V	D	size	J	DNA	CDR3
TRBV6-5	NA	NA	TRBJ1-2	TGTGCCAGCAGTTACTCCTCGGCGGGGGGAATCTATGGCTACACCTTC	CASSYSSAGGIYGYTF
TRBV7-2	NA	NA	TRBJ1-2	TGTGCCAGCGGTGCTCGGCCCGACAGAATCTATGGCTACACCTTC	CASGARPDRIYGYTF
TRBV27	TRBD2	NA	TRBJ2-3	TGTGCCAGCAGTAGCGGAGCGGGAGGGTACCGGAATACGCAGTATTTT	CASSSGAGGYRNTQYF
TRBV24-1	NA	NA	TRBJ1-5	TGTGCCACCCAGGCAGGCCCCAATCAGCCCCAGCATTTT	CATQAGPNQPQHF
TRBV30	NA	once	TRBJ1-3	TGTGCCCGCTCCACCAGGGGTTCCTCTGGAAACACCATATATTTT	CARSTRGSSGNTIYF
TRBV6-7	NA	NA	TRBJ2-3	TGTGCCAGCAATCCACGGGGGGCTAGAACAGATACGCAGTATTTT	CASNPRGARTDTQYF
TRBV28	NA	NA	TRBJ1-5	TGTGCCAGCAGTTTACCGGGTCAGCCCCAGCATTTT	CASSLPGQPQHF
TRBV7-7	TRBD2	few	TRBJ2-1	TGTGCTAGCAGCTTAGCTTTTAGCGGGGCCAATGAGCAGTTCTTC	CASSLAFSGANEQFF
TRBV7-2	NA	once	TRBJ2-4	TGTGCCAGCAGCCAGACAGGAGGAGCGAACATTCAGTACTTC	CASSQTGGANIQYF
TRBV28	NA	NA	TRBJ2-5	TGTGCCAGCAGTTTAGAAAACTGGCGGATCCAGTACTTC	CASSLENWRIQYF
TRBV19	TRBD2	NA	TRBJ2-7	TGTGCCAGCAGGCAAACTAGCGGGAGCTACGAGCAGTACTTC	CASRQTSGSYEQYF
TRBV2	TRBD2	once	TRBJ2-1	TGTGCCAGCAGTGAGGGGACTAGCTACAGTGGCGAGCAGTTCTTC	CASSEGTSYSGEQFF
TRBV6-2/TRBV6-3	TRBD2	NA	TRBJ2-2	TGTGCCAGCAGTTTCACGACTAGCGGGAGACCCAACACCGGGGAGCTGTTTTTT	CASSFTTSGRPNTGELFF
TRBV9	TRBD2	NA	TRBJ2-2	TGTGCCAGCAGCTCCCGGGCGGGAGAGTATGTCGGGGAGCTGTTTTTT	CASSSRAGEYVGELFF
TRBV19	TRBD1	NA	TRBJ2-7	TGTGCCAGTAGTAGTTACAGGGGTTCCTACGAGCAGTACTTC	CASSSYRGSYEQYF
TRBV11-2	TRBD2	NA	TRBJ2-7	TGTGCCAGCAGCTCAGCTGGGACTAGTAGTTCCTACGAGCAGTACTTC	CASSSAGTSSSYEQYF
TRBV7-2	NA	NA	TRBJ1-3	TGTGCCAGCAGCTTAGACTCCCGCCGAGCGGATGGTGGAAACACCATATATTTT	CASSLDSRRADGGNTIYF
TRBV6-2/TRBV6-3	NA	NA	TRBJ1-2	TGTGCCAGCAGTTACACGCCACGGACAGACTATGGCTACACCTTC	CASSYTPRTDYGYTF
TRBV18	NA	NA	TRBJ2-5	TGTGCCAGCTCACCACTGACTACGAGCGGGGAGACCCAGTACTTC	CASSPLTTSGETQYF
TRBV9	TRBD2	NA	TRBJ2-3	TGTGCCAGCAGCGATCCTAGCGGGACAGATACGCAGTATTTT	CASSDPSGTDTQYF
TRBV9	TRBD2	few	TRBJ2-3	TGTGCCAGCAGCCCCCGGGGGGGGCCGACCTCCGGCACAGATACGCAGTATTTT	CASSPRGGPTSGTDTQYF
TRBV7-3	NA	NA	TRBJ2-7	TGTGCCAGCGGGTTCAAGAGCGGCTCCTACGAGCAGTACTTC	CASGFKSGSYEQYF
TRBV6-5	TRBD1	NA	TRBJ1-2	TGTGCCAGCAGTCCGCAGGGGGCGTACTATGGCTACACCTTC	CASSPQGAYYGYTF
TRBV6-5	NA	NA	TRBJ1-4	TGTGCCAGCAGTCGGGGGAATGAAAAACTGTTTTTT	CASSRGNEKLFF
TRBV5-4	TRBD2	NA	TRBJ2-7	TGTGCCAGCAGCTCTGGGACTAGCGGGGGCATCGACGAGCAGTACTTC	CASSSGTSGGIDEQYF
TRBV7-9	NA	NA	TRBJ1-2	TGTGCCAGCAGCTCCACAAGCGTGAACTATGGCTACACCTTC	CASSSTSVNYGYTF
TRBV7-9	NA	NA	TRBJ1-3	TGTGCCAGCAGCTTTTTAGGAAACACCATATATTTT	CASSFLGNTIYF
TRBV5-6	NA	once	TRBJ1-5	TGTGCCAGCAGTACGGGACATAGCAATCAGCCCCAGCATTTT	CASSTGHSNQPQHF
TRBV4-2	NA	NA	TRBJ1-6	TGTGCCAGCAGCCAAGGGGCACGGGGGGATTCACCCCTCCACTTT	CASSQGARGDSPLHF
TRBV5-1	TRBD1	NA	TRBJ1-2	TGCGCCAGCAGCTTTGGACAGGGGGCGCTGGGCTACACCTTC	CASSFGQGALGYTF
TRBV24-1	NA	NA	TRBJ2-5	TGTGCCACCAGTGACCTCCGGGAGACCCAGTACTTC	CATSDLRETQYF
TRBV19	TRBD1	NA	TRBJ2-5	TGTGCCAGTAGTATCGTGGAAGGGGGCCTTGGGACCCAGTACTTC	CASSIVEGGLGTQYF
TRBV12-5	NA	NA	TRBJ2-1	TGTGCTAGTGGTTTGGGGGCCCCTGGCTACAATGAGCAGTTCTTC	CASGLGAPGYNEQFF
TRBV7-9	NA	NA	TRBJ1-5	TGTGCCAGCAGCGCTTGGGGGGGAAATCAGCCCCAGCATTTT	CASSAWGGNQPQHF
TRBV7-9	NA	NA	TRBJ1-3	TGTGCCAGCAGCCGAATTCAGGGATCTGGAAACACCATATATTTT	CASSRIQGSGNTIYF
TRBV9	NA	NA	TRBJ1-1	TGTGCCAGCAGCGTAGTAGTACAGGGAAAAGATGAAGCTTTCTTT	CASSVVVQGKDEAFF
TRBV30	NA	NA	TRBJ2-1	TGTGCCTGGAGAATGAGCCGGGGGAACAACAATGAGCAGTTCTTC	CAWRMSRGNNNEQFF
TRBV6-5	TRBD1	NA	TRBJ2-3	TGTGCCAGCAGGACGCGGTGGACAGGGGTTACGCAGTATTTT	CASRTRWTGVTQYF
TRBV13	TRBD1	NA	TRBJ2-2	TGTGCCAGCGCATTGAATGTTGGGACAGAGAACACCGGGGAGCTGTTTTTT	CASALNVGTENTGELFF
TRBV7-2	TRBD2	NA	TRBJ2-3	TGTGCCAGCAGCTTCAACTCCCTAAGACTAGCGATAAACTCAGATACGCAGTATTTT	CASSFNSLRLAINSDTQYF
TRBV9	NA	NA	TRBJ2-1	TGTGCCAGCAGCGTAAACAGGGATCGGCGAAATGAGCAGTTCTTC	CASSVNRDRRNEQFF
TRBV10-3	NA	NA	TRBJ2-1	TGTGCCTCCCGGGAACAGGGAAAAAGTTCCTACAATGAGCAGTTCTTC	CASREQGKSSYNEQFF
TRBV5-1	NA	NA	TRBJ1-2	TGCGCCAGCAGCTTGGTCGGCTATGGCTACACCTTC	CASSLVGYGYTF
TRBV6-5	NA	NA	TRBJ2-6	TGTGCCAGCAGTTACTCGCCGGGGACTGGGGCCAACGTCCTGACTTTC	CASSYSPGTGANVLTF
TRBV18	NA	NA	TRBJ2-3	TGTGCCAGCTCCCTTGGACTACCTCTGGGGACAGATACGCAGTATTTT	CASSLGLPLGTDTQYF
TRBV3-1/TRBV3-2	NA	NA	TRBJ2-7	TGTGCCAGCAGCCAAGGTATAGCCCCCGCGGACGAGCAGTACTTC	CASSQGIAPADEQYF
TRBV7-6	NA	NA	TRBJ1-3	TGTGCCAGCAGCTTAGGCCCGGGATCTGGAAACACCATATATTTT	CASSLGPGSGNTIYF
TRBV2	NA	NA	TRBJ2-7	TGTGCCAGCACCCCGGACAGTCGCTCCTACGAGCAGTACTTC	CASTPDSRSYEQYF
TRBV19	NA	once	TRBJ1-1	TGTGCCAGTAGTATATCGTCTTCCGCGGGTCTCCGGGCTTTCTTT	CASSISSSAGLRAFF
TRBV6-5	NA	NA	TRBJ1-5	TGTGCCAGCAACCAGGGTCCGGGTCAGCCCCAGCATTTT	CASNQGPGQPQHF
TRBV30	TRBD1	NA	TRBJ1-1	TGTGCCGGAAACCCTAAACAGGGGATGAACACTGAAGCTTTCTTT	CAGNPKQGMNTEAFF